This T cell receptor (beta chain) is from a study of T cell changes during pregnancy in multiple sclerosis. Using immunoSEQ multiplex PCR, the repertoire was profiled, and TCRdb retains in-frame clones only, with some absent. This sample carries over 55,000 clones, approximately 90% of them seen once, and the ten largest clones take about 2.7%. This CDR3 has 13 residues. This rearrangement joins TRBV21-1 to TRBJ2-3; whether TRBD1, the table's D call, matches the DNA was not checked. TRBV21-1 is annotated as a pseudogene. Source: peripheral blood, taken in the first trimester of pregnancy. The TCR originated in a female donor with multiple sclerosis, enrolled in a pregnancy study. In nucleotides, the CDR3 is TGTGCCAGCAGCAGACAGGGCACAGATACGCAGTATTTT. Protein: CASSRQGTDTQYF.